This T cell receptor (beta chain) originates from a study of blood T cells in healthy people across ages. In germline, CDR1 is MNHNS, CDR2 SASEGT. Losses at the gene ends were 6 bases for V and 7 bases for J; bases not matched to a gene: 10. The CDR3 runs to 14 residues. This clonotype was observed at least ten times. Sample-barcoded 5' priming and a J-beta primer mix drove a second PCR of roughly 7 to 11 cycles. The template-switch adaptor was a 5' adaptor with 12 random nucleotides. It tagged each cDNA molecule. Every sample returned 2.5 million or more CDR3-containing paired-end reads. MiXCR, run by TCRdb on the 5' RACE reads, gives a single entry per CDR3 protein. The sample shows 630,000 or so distinct CDR3 sequences, less than 35% of them seen only once.

The rearrangement links TRBV6-1 to TRBJ2-7, with 9 bases identical to TRBD1. This clonotype was obtained from a woman older than 75 in good health. What was sequenced was blood. CDR3 in amino acids: CASRADRGAREQYF. The DNA for the CDR3 is TGTGCCAGCAGGGCGGACAGGGGAGCTCGGGAGCAGTACTTC.